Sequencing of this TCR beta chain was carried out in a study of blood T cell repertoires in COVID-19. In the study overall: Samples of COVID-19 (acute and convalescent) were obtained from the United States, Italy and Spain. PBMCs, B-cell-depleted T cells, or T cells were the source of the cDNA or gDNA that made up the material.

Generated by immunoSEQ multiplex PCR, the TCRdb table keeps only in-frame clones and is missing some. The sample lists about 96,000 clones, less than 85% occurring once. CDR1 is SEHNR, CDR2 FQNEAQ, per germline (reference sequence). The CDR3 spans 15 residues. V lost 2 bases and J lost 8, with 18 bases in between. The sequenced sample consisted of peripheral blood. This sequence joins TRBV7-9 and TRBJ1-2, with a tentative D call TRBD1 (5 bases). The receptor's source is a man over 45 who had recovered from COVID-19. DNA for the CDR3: TGTGCCAGCAGCTTAACTTCAGGGAGGGTGGAGGGCTACACCTTC. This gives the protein CASSLTSGRVEGYTF.